The rows below give T cell receptor beta chains drawn from one sample of a study of cytomegalovirus exposure and HLA in healthy donors. TCRdb's table, derived via immunoSEQ multiplex PCR, lists solely in-frame clones and lacks some. The table has some 270,000 clones, around 90% seen once. Material for sequencing was PBMCs. All receptors derive from a girl aged 2 to 10 in good health and CMV-seronegative. Both conserved end residues are part of each CDR3. D genes are given only for firm matches. Size values are once, few and many counts, or a class for expanded clones, and some rows have none.

D,size,V,J,CDR3,DNA
TRBD2,.,TRBV10-2,TRBJ2-2,CASSDLFSGSETGELFF,TGCGCCAGCAGTGACTTATTTAGCGGGAGTGAAACCGGGGAGCTGTTTTTT
.,once,TRBV30,TRBJ1-2,CAWSVTRAGNYGYTF,TGTGCCTGGAGTGTCACCAGGGCAGGGAACTATGGCTACACCTTC
TRBD2,.,TRBV5-4,TRBJ2-5,CASSSLAGGLEQYF,TGTGCCAGCAGCTCGTTAGCGGGAGGGTTAGAGCAGTACTTC
.,.,TRBV5-1,TRBJ2-1,CASSLVSRSYNEQFF,TGCGCCAGCAGCTTGGTTTCTCGCTCCTACAATGAGCAGTTCTTC
.,.,TRBV29-1,TRBJ1-2,CSVGTNYGYTF,TGCAGCGTAGGGACAAATTATGGCTACACCTTC
.,.,TRBV28,TRBJ1-5,CASSPRNLYSNQPQHF,TGTGCCAGCAGCCCCAGGAACCTATATAGCAATCAGCCCCAGCATTTT
.,.,TRBV6-5,TRBJ2-7,CASSSDNYEQYF,TGTGCCAGCAGTTCGGACAACTACGAGCAGTACTTC
TRBD1,.,TRBV10-3,TRBJ2-3,CAIRGRGRGTDTQYF,TGTGCCATCAGGGGAAGGGGCAGGGGGACAGATACGCAGTATTTT
.,.,TRBV6-8,TRBJ2-2,CAGWGGAGELFF,TGTGCCGGGTGGGGGGGCGCCGGGGAGCTGTTTTTT
TRBD2,once,TRBV9,TRBJ2-7,CASSPGGNEQYF,TGTGCCAGCAGCCCCGGGGGGAACGAGCAGTACTTC
.,.,TRBV30,TRBJ1-2,CAWSVHTNYGYTF,TGTGCCTGGAGTGTACACACGAACTATGGCTACACCTTC
.,.,TRBV28,TRBJ1-1,CASSLLTSGASNTEAFF,TGTGCCAGCAGTCTTCTCACCTCAGGGGCATCGAACACTGAAGCTTTCTTT
.,.,TRBV5-1,TRBJ1-4,CASSLGQNEKLFF,TGCGCCAGCAGCTTGGGACAGAATGAAAAACTGTTTTTT
.,.,TRBV28,TRBJ1-1,CASPSGLGEAFF,TGTGCCAGCCCCAGTGGGCTCGGTGAAGCTTTCTTT
TRBD2,.,TRBV10-1,TRBJ2-5,CASSPGGAETQYF,TGCGCCAGCAGCCCGGGGGGGGCCGAGACCCAGTACTTC
.,.,TRBV5-8,TRBJ1-2,CASSLLLGYTF,TGTGCCAGCAGCTTGCTATTGGGCTACACCTTC
.,.,TRBV12-5,TRBJ2-1,CASGEGGRGYNEQFF,TGTGCTAGTGGAGAAGGAGGGCGGGGCTACAATGAGCAGTTCTTC
TRBD1,.,TRBV4-1,TRBJ1-1,CASSQVGTGNTEAFF,TGCGCCAGCAGCCAAGTAGGGACAGGCAACACTGAAGCTTTCTTT
.,once,TRBV27,TRBJ2-1,CASSLIIEHNEQFF,TGTGCCAGCAGTCTAATTATAGAGCACAATGAGCAGTTCTTC
.,.,TRBV5-1,TRBJ1-2,CASSLGLFGVDYGYTF,TGCGCCAGCAGCTTGGGGCTCTTCGGGGTTGACTATGGCTACACCTTC
.,.,TRBV28,TRBJ2-5,CASSLWRETQYF,TGTGCCAGCAGTTTATGGCGAGAGACCCAGTACTTC
TRBD1,.,TRBV6-5,TRBJ1-2,CASRRTGSNYGYTF,TGTGCCAGCAGACGGACAGGGTCAAACTATGGCTACACCTTC
.,.,TRBV27,TRBJ1-6,CASCHRVGNSPLHF,TGTGCCAGCTGCCACAGGGTGGGGAATTCACCCCTCCACTTT
TRBD1,.,TRBV27,TRBJ2-2,CASSLSLRQGENTGELFF,TGTGCCAGCAGTTTATCCCTAAGACAGGGGGAGAACACCGGGGAGCTGTTTTTT
TRBD2,.,TRBV25-1,TRBJ2-3,CASSEGTSGNTDTQYF,TGTGCCAGCAGTGAAGGGACTAGCGGGAACACAGATACGCAGTATTTT
TRBD2,.,TRBV2,TRBJ2-3,CASRFLAGEDTQYF,TGTGCCAGCAGGTTCCTAGCGGGAGAAGATACGCAGTATTTT